The rows below give T cell receptor beta chains drawn from one sample of a study of OX40 agonist ivuxolimab in advanced cancers. The protocol was immunoSEQ multiplex PCR, while the TCRdb copy is restricted to in-frame clones and leaves out a portion. Altogether 40,000 to 60,000 clones are present, over 85% being singletons, with the ten largest covering roughly 48%. The sequences come from CD4+ or CD8+ T cells sorted from blood, collected in a trial of the OX40 agonist ivuxolimab. Every receptor here comes from an adult with an advanced solid tumor such as melanoma, head and neck, liver or kidney cancer. The conserved cysteine and the conserved F or W are not part of the CDR3 here. Size tells how often a clone was seen (once, few, many) or the class of an expanded clone, and some rows leave it out.

v_call	clone_size	j_call	cdr3_aa
TRBV7-9	.	TRBJ2-1	ASSLRGEQF
TRBV5-1	.	TRBJ2-3	ASSPGQGGTDTQY
TRBV7-9	.	TRBJ2-5	ASSFLETQY
TRBV4-1	once	.	ASSQGGSYEQY
TRBV4-1	.	TRBJ2-1	ASSDERGTYNEQF
TRBV7-9	.	TRBJ1-1	ASSSNRGVSRNTEAF
TRBV9	.	TRBJ1-2	ASSVGGGTYGYT
TRBV11-1	medium-sized	TRBJ2-7	ASSYAGTRYEQY
TRBV27	.	TRBJ2-7	ASRLLDGPSYEQY
TRBV18	.	TRBJ2-2	ASSPEIRAQFSTGELF
TRBV7-7	.	TRBJ2-3	ASSLQGGTDTQY
TRBV4-3	.	TRBJ1-5	ASSQELAQSNQPQH
TRBV7-9	.	TRBJ1-3	APGGDTIY
TRBV4-3	.	TRBJ2-1	ASSPRWVGNEQF
TRBV28	.	TRBJ2-7	ASSLGQGVHEQY
TRBV29-1	many	TRBJ2-7	SVESGYEQY
TRBV30	.	TRBJ2-7	AWSAGPYEQY
TRBV27	.	TRBJ1-2	ASSFGQGGVDGYT
TRBV7-6	once	TRBJ2-2	ASSSVLAARTGELF
TRBV19	.	TRBJ2-4	ASKYFPGADIQY
TRBV7-9	.	TRBJ2-3	ASSLKTSGGLTDTQY
TRBV28	.	TRBJ1-3	ASSLRGVGNTIY
TRBV28	.	TRBJ1-2	ASNARGTGIYGYT
TRBV9	.	TRBJ2-7	ASSVRGTLGSYEQY
TRBV18	once	TRBJ2-7	ASSPRTYEQY
TRBV5-1	.	TRBJ2-7	ASSLGHSYEQY
TRBV15	.	TRBJ2-1	ATSRDELSSMYNEQF
TRBV2	.	TRBJ2-3	ASREGTSGSTDTQY
TRBV10-3	.	TRBJ2-2	AISENFVGELF
TRBV9	.	TRBJ2-7	ASSGGGSGGFIEQY
TRBV10-3	.	TRBJ2-7	AISEWTGAIQNRYEQY
TRBV4-1	.	TRBJ2-3	ASSQEGSSGGREPSTDTQY
TRBV9	.	TRBJ1-1	ASSQWSGNTEAF
TRBV11-2	.	TRBJ1-2	ASSLVAGRDGYT
TRBV28	.	TRBJ2-7	ASSLSPAYEQY
TRBV14	.	TRBJ1-3	ASSQVQRGNTIY
TRBV27	.	TRBJ1-2	ASSLPNSHRDGYT
TRBV5-6	once	TRBJ1-5	ASSLAGDSNQPQH
TRBV18	.	TRBJ2-1	ASSQVGGDEQF
TRBV27	once	TRBJ2-7	ATRFGSEQY
TRBV19	.	TRBJ2-3	ASRGSFYTQY
TRBV11-2	.	TRBJ1-5	ASSPSEMGAQH
TRBV5-6	.	TRBJ2-5	ASSSGTGFETQY
TRBV5-6	.	TRBJ2-7	ASSGDRTSYEQY
TRBV18	.	TRBJ2-7	ASSPTETGRSYEQY
TRBV19	once	TRBJ1-2	ASSPGLSYGYT
TRBV9	.	TRBJ2-3	ASSVEGQITDTQY